The text below deals with one T cell receptor (beta chain). Its cognate antigen is unknown. This entry belongs to a study of cytomegalovirus exposure and HLA in healthy donors. Whole-study results and caveats: When analyzed later, a missense DCLRE1C variant was found to be linked to TCR beta V- and J-gene trimming. In a later analysis, at a false discovery rate of 0.05, roughly 16,000 TCR beta sequences matched HLA alleles. Despite most TCR sequences being rare, some public TCRs occurred in many donors.

The study ran its PCR with 60 Vbeta and 13 Jbeta primers. TCRdb's table, derived via immunoSEQ multiplex PCR, lists solely in-frame clones and lacks some. The sample includes 110,000 to 150,000 clones, roughly 80% of them seen just once. The CDR3 runs to 14 residues. The V gene's germline CDR1 is PRHDT and CDR2 FYEKMQ (reference sequence). V was clipped by 7 bases and J by 7 bases; unmatched bases: 7. The sequenced material came from PBMCs. The chain uses TRBV13 and TRBJ2-2, with 9 bases matching TRBD2. This receptor was obtained from a female donor in good health and CMV-seronegative. The CDR3 nucleotides read TGTGCCAGCACCATAGCGGGAGTTGGCGGGGAGCTGTTTTTT. Encoded protein: CASTIAGVGGELFF.